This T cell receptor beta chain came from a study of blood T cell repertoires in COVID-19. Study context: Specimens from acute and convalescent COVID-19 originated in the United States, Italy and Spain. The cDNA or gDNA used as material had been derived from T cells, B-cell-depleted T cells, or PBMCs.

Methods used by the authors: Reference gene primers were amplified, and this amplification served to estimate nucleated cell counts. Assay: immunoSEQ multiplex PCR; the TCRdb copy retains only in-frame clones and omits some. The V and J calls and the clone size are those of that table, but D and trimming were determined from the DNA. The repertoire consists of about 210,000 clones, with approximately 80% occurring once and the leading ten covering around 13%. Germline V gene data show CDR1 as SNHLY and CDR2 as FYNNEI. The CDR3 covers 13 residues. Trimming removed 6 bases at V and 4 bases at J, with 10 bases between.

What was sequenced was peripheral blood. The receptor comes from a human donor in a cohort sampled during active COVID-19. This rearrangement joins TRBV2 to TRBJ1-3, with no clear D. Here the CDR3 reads CASRREAGNTIYF. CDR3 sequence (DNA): TGTGCCAGCAGGAGGGAGGCCGGAAACACCATATATTTT.